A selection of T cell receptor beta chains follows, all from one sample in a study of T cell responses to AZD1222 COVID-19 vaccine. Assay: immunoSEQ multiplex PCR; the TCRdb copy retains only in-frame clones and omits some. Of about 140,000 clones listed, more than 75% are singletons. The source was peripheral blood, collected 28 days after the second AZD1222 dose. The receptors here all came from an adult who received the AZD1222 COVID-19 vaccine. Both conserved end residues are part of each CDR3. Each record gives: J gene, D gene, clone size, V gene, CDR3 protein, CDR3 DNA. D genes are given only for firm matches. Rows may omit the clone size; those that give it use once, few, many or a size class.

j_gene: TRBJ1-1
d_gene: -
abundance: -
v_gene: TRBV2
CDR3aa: CATGRWEAFF
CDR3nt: TGTGCCACCGGACGGTGGGAAGCTTTCTTT

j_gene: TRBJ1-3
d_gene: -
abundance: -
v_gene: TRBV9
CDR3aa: CASSDRNTIYF
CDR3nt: TGTGCCAGCAGCGACAGAAACACCATATATTTT

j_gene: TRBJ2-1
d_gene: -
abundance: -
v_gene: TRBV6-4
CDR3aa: CASSDVAKTEQFF
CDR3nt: TGTGCCAGCAGTGACGTGGCTAAGACTGAGCAGTTCTTC

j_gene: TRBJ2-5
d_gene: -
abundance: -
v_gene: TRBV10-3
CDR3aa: CAISESDREGETQYF
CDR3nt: TGTGCCATCAGTGAGTCAGACAGGGAGGGGGAGACCCAGTACTTC

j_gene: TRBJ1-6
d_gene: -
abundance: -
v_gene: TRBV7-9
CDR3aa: CASSPRWDSPLHF
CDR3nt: TGTGCCAGCAGCCCCCGCTGGGATTCACCCCTCCACTTT

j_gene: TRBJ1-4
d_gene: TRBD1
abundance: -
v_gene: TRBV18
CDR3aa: CASSLPGQGNEKLFF
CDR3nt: TGTGCCAGCTCATTACCGGGACAGGGGAATGAAAAACTGTTTTTT

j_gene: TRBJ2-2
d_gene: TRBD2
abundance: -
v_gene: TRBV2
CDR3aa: CASNRGGSGTGELFF
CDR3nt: TGTGCCAGCAATCGGGGCGGGAGTGGCACCGGGGAGCTGTTTTTT

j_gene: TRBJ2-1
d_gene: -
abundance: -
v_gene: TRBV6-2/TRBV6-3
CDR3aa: CASSPPRVSLNNEQFF
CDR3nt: TGTGCCAGCAGCCCTCCTAGGGTCTCTTTAAACAATGAGCAGTTCTTC

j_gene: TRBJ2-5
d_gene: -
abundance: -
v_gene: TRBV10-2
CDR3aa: CASGRTSPETQYF
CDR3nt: TGCGCCAGCGGCAGGACCTCCCCAGAGACCCAGTACTTC

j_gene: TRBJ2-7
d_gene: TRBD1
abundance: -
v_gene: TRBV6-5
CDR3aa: CASKDRGLSAYEQYF
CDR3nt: TGTGCCAGCAAGGACAGGGGTTTGAGTGCCTACGAGCAGTACTTC

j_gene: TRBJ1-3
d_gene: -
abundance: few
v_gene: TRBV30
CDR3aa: CAWSKGNTIYF
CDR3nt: TGTGCCTGGAGTAAAGGAAACACCATATATTTT